These T cell receptor beta chains were read from a single sample in a study of shared clonotypes between healthy human individuals. Generated by immunoSEQ multiplex PCR, the TCRdb table keeps only in-frame clones and is missing some. The sample lists hundreds of thousands of clones; 92% were seen once. Sequencing used naive CD8+ T cells sorted from blood. These receptors came from a man aged 25 to 45 in good health. Both conserved end residues are part of each CDR3. The order of the fields is J gene, D gene, V gene, clone size, CDR3 DNA, CDR3 protein. The D gene is left open where the match is weak. Rows may omit the clone size; those that give it use once, few, many or a size class.

>TRBJ2-7|TRBD2|TRBV11-2|NA
TGTGCCAGCAGCTTGGTAGCGGGAGGGCCTAAATACGAGCAGTACTTC
CASSLVAGGPKYEQYF
>TRBJ2-7|NA|TRBV7-9|NA
TGTGCCAGCAGCCCAAGCAACAGAGAATACGAGCAGTACTTC
CASSPSNREYEQYF
>TRBJ1-2|TRBD1|TRBV20-1|NA
TGCAGTGCCAGACAGGGCCCTGGCTACACCTTC
CSARQGPGYTF
>TRBJ1-2|TRBD1|TRBV7-8|NA
TGTGCCAGCAAACCGGGACAGGGGGACTATGGCTACACCTTC
CASKPGQGDYGYTF
>TRBJ2-6|TRBD1|TRBV28|NA
TGTGCCAGCAGTTTATATGGGGAGACAGGGATTAGCTCTGGGGCCAACGTCCTGACTTTC
CASSLYGETGISSGANVLTF
>TRBJ2-7|TRBD2|TRBV2|NA
TGTGCCAGCCCTGCGAGGGGGACTAGCCTAAACGAGCAGTACTTC
CASPARGTSLNEQYF
>TRBJ1-2|TRBD1|TRBV7-9|NA
TGTGCCAGCAGCTTCCAGGGGGTGGGTAACTATGGCTACACCTTC
CASSFQGVGNYGYTF
>TRBJ2-7|TRBD2|TRBV7-2|NA
TGTGCCAGCAGCTACTGGACTAGCGGGGTAGGGAGCTCCTACGAGCAGTACTTC
CASSYWTSGVGSSYEQYF
>TRBJ2-7|TRBD2|TRBV4-1|NA
TGCGCCAGCAGCCCAGGACTAGCGGTTGTTTACGAGCAGTACTTC
CASSPGLAVVYEQYF
>TRBJ2-1|TRBD2|TRBV10-2|NA
TGCGCCAGCAGTGCCAGCGGGACTATCAATGAGCAGTTCTTC
CASSASGTINEQFF
>TRBJ2-7|TRBD2|TRBV5-8|NA
TGTGCCAGCAGCTGGACTAGCGGGAGTTCCTACGAGCAGTACTTC
CASSWTSGSSYEQYF
>TRBJ2-5|NA|TRBV15|NA
TGTGCCACCAGCATTCGGTCCCAAGAGACCCAGTACTTC
CATSIRSQETQYF
>TRBJ2-3|TRBD2|TRBV6-1|NA
TGTGCCAGCAGTGAAGGATGGAGCGGGAATATGGATACGCAGTATTTT
CASSEGWSGNMDTQYF
>TRBJ1-2|NA|TRBV28|NA
TGTGCCAGCACCTTCGTGGACAGCTATGGCTACACCTTC
CASTFVDSYGYTF
>TRBJ2-2|NA|TRBV28|NA
TGTGCCAGCAGTTTATTGCGCGGGACTAACACCGGGGAGCTGTTTTTT
CASSLLRGTNTGELFF
>TRBJ1-2|TRBD1|TRBV5-6|NA
TGTGCCAGCAGCTTGGGACAGGGGTATAATGGCTACACCTTC
CASSLGQGYNGYTF
>TRBJ2-2|TRBD2|TRBV7-8|NA
TGTGCCAGCAGCTTATTAGCGGGAGCGAACACCGGGGAGCTGTTTTTT
CASSLLAGANTGELFF
>TRBJ2-7|TRBD1|TRBV27|once
TGTGCCAGCAAGGACAGGGGGCGCGACGAGCAGTACTTC
CASKDRGRDEQYF
>TRBJ2-3|TRBD1|TRBV6-6|NA
TGTGCCAGCAGGGCGGACAGGGGCCTCTTGTTTGATACGCAGTATTTT
CASRADRGLLFDTQYF
>TRBJ1-3|NA|TRBV28|NA
TGTGCCAGCAGTTTACCATTATCTGGAAACACCATATATTTT
CASSLPLSGNTIYF
>TRBJ2-5|NA|TRBV27|NA
TGTGCCAGCAACCCGAACGGGGGAGAGACCCAGTACTTC
CASNPNGGETQYF
>TRBJ2-1|NA|TRBV9|NA
TGTGCCAGCAGCCCGGACGGATACAATGAGCAGTTCTTC
CASSPDGYNEQFF
>TRBJ2-1|TRBD2|TRBV4-1|NA
TGCGCCAGCAGCCAAGAAAAGACTAGCGGGCTATACAATGAGCAGTTCTTC
CASSQEKTSGLYNEQFF
>TRBJ2-3|NA|TRBV15|NA
TGTGCCACCAGCAGAGAGATCAGGGATACGCAGTATTTT
CATSREIRDTQYF
>TRBJ2-7|NA|TRBV9|NA
TGTGCCAGCAGTTCGAAGACAGCCCCCAACGACGAGCAGTACTTC
CASSSKTAPNDEQYF
>TRBJ2-7|TRBD2|TRBV29-1|NA
TGCAGCGCCTCCCCGGGGGGCGAGCAGTACTTC
CSASPGGEQYF
>TRBJ2-2|TRBD2|TRBV9|few
TGTGCCAGCAGCGGTAGCGGGATAAGTGGCGGGGAGCTGTTTTTT
CASSGSGISGGELFF
>TRBJ1-1|NA|TRBV19|once
TGTGCCAGTAGTATCATTAGGGATGAAGCTTTCTTT
CASSIIRDEAFF
>TRBJ1-4|NA|TRBV4-1|few
TGCGCCAGCAGGCCATTGGGAGGGAATGAAAAACTGTTTTTT
CASRPLGGNEKLFF
>TRBJ1-5|NA|TRBV19|NA
TGTGCCAGTAGTTTTCTGGGGCCCAATCAGCCCCAGCATTTT
CASSFLGPNQPQHF
>TRBJ2-3|TRBD2|TRBV27|NA
TGTGCCAGCAGTAAAGGGACTAGCGGGGCAGATACGCAGTATTTT
CASSKGTSGADTQYF
>TRBJ2-1|TRBD2|TRBV5-4|NA
TGTGCCAGCAGTCGGGACTATATTGAGCAGTTCTTC
CASSRDYIEQFF
>TRBJ1-2|NA|TRBV30|NA
TGTGCCTGGAGTGTTACGGGTGGTGACTTTAGGAATGGCTACACCTTC
CAWSVTGGDFRNGYTF
>TRBJ2-1|NA|TRBV28|NA
TGTGCCAGCAGTTTAATTTTAGAGGGTGGGTATGAGCAGTTCTTC
CASSLILEGGYEQFF
>TRBJ2-5|NA|TRBV9|NA
TGTGCCAGCAGCGCTTACCCGCCGCAGTTACACTTC
CASSAYPPQLHF
>TRBJ2-1|TRBD2|TRBV5-5|NA
TGTGCCAGCAGCGGGACTAGCGGGTTCTTCCTCGGGGATGAGCAGTTCTTC
CASSGTSGFFLGDEQFF
>TRBJ2-7|NA|TRBV27|NA
TGTGCCAGCAGTTTAGGGGGGAGCTCCTACGAGCAGTACTTC
CASSLGGSSYEQYF
>TRBJ2-2|NA|TRBV5-4|NA
TGTGCCAGCAGCTTGGGACTGAGCGGGGAGCTGTTTTTT
CASSLGLSGELFF
>TRBJ2-1|TRBD1|TRBV9|once
TGTGCCAGCAGCCGGACAGGGGCCTCAGAGAATGAGCAGTTCTTC
CASSRTGASENEQFF
>TRBJ2-7|NA|TRBV6-1|NA
TGTGCCAGCAAGGGGCCTTCCTACGAGCAGTACTTC
CASKGPSYEQYF
>TRBJ2-1|TRBD2|TRBV27|NA
TGTGCCAGCAGTTTACTCCTAGCGGGAGGTCACAATGAGCAGTTCTTC
CASSLLLAGGHNEQFF
>TRBJ1-1|NA|TRBV4-1|NA
TGCGCCAGCAGCCCCCCGTCTGGCGGTGAAGCTTTCTTT
CASSPPSGGEAFF
>TRBJ2-5|NA|TRBV28|NA
TGTGCCAGCAGTCAAACAGGGGCGGGGGGAGAGACCCAGTACTTC
CASSQTGAGGETQYF
>TRBJ1-5|NA|TRBV4-1|NA
TGCGCCAGCAGCCAAGATCAAGGGGATCAGCCCCAGCATTTT
CASSQDQGDQPQHF
>TRBJ2-7|TRBD2|TRBV7-3|NA
TGTGCCAGCAGCTTACTAGCGGGAGGGCCAAACGAGCAGTACTTC
CASSLLAGGPNEQYF
>TRBJ2-1|TRBD2|TRBV7-8|NA
TGTGCCAGCAGCTTAGAGGCGGGAGTCGTAAATGAGCAGTTCTTC
CASSLEAGVVNEQFF
>TRBJ1-2|NA|TRBV7-8|NA
TGTGCCAGCAGCTCGTACAGGGCCGCTAACTATGGCTACACCTTC
CASSSYRAANYGYTF
>TRBJ2-1|TRBD2|TRBV10-2|NA
TGCGCCAGCAGCCCCCCTAGCGGGAGGGCTAATGAGCAGTTCTTC
CASSPPSGRANEQFF
>TRBJ2-7|TRBD1|TRBV10-2|NA
TGCGCCAGCAGTCCAGGACGGGGACAGGGCTACGAGCAGTACTTC
CASSPGRGQGYEQYF
>TRBJ2-5|NA|TRBV6-4|once
TGTGCCAGCAGTGCGACTGGAGGGGCAACAGAGACCCAGTACTTC
CASSATGGATETQYF
>TRBJ1-1|NA|TRBV5-1|NA
TGCGCCAGCAGGGACTCTATGAACACTGAAGCTTTCTTT
CASRDSMNTEAFF
>TRBJ2-1|NA|TRBV7-9|NA
TGTGCCAGCAGCGACCGACAGGCGCCGCCCTCCTACAATGAGCAGTTCTTC
CASSDRQAPPSYNEQFF
>TRBJ2-3|TRBD2|TRBV7-3|NA
TGTGCCAGCAGCTCGGGACTAGCGGGAACCCCTGGCACAGATACGCAGTATTTT
CASSSGLAGTPGTDTQYF
>TRBJ2-1|NA|TRBV7-6|NA
TGTGCCAGCAGCAACCCGGTCGGGTCCTCCTACAATGAGCAGTTCTTC
CASSNPVGSSYNEQFF
>TRBJ2-1|TRBD2|TRBV29-1|NA
TGCAGCGTTGATTTCGGGACTAGCGGGAGGTATGAGCAGTTCTTC
CSVDFGTSGRYEQFF
>TRBJ2-1|NA|TRBV21-1|NA
TGTGCCAGCAGCAAAGTTGGAACTAGCGGGAGGGCCTCCTACAATGAGCAGTTCTTC
CASSKVGTSGRASYNEQFF